Below, 16 T cell receptor beta chains from the same sample are listed, as sequenced in a study of cytomegalovirus exposure and HLA in healthy donors. In the PCR, 60 Vbeta and 13 Jbeta primers were used. The data were produced by immunoSEQ multiplex PCR, yet TCRdb's version contains in-frame clones alone and is incomplete. This table has about 160,000 clones, around three quarters appearing once. Sequencing was performed on PBMCs. The receptors stem from a man aged 40-49 years in good health and CMV-seropositive.

This clone was seen only once. J is TRBJ1-1 and V is TRBV6-5; 9 nucleotides align to TRBD1. With V trimmed by 0 bases and J by 5 bases, 4 bases remained unmatched. CDR1 and CDR2 (germline): MNHEY, SVGAGI. The CDR3 loop spans 15 amino acids. CDR3 sequence (DNA): TGTGCCAGCAGTTACTCCGACAGGGGGGGAACTGAAGCTTTCTTT. Translated, it gives CASSYSDRGGTEAFF.

The rearrangement joins TRBV10-2 to TRBJ1-2, with 10 bases that match TRBD1. Trimming removed 4 bases from V and 5 bases from J; junction bases left unmatched: 7. The length of the CDR3 is 15 residues. Germline lookup yields CDR1 WSHSY and CDR2 SAAADI. The CDR3 DNA reads TGCGCCAGCAGTGGACAGGGGGCGCTTTGGTATGGCTACACCTTC. Its protein is CASSGQGALWYGYTF.

The CDR3: CASSSGQGAGQPQHF. CDR3 nucleotides: TGTGCCAGCAGCTCAGGACAGGGGGCAGGTCAGCCCCAGCATTTT. The rearrangement joins TRBV5-8 to TRBJ1-5; TRBD1 agrees at 11 bases. Per germline, CDR1 SGHTS and CDR2 YDEGEE. With 3 bases clipped from V and 6 bases from J, the junction kept 5 bases outside the gene matches. The CDR3 consists of 15 residues.

Of note for this clone: Within the sample, other DNA sequences also encode this same CDR3. The chain links TRBV27 to TRBJ1-2, with 12 nucleotides matching TRBD1. The CDR3 is made up of 16 amino acids. Per the germline V gene, CDR1 is MNHEY and CDR2 is SMNVEV (reference sequence). Trimming at V came to 8 bases and at J to 7 bases, leaving 14 bases not matched to a gene. The chain's CDR3 is CASAYIRGQGAGGYTF. CDR3 bases: TGTGCCAGCGCATATATCCGGGGACAGGGGGCAGGTGGCTACACCTTC.

This chain connects TRBV30 to TRBJ1-3; D is unclear. Germline lookup yields CDR1 GTSNPN and CDR2 SVGIG (reference sequence). The CDR3 extends over 14 amino acids. V lost 0 bases and J 4 bases, leaving 10 bases between the germline ends. DNA of the CDR3: TGTGCCTGGAGTGTAGCAGGAAAGGGAAACACCATATATTTT. Translated, it gives CAWSVAGKGNTIYF.

The chain carries TRBV30 and TRBJ1-2, with 10 bases fitting TRBD1. Germline CDR1 is GTSNPN and CDR2 is SVGIG (reference sequence). The CDR3 sequence is 14 residues long. The trim removed 1 base at V and 8 bases at J, leaving 7 bases unmatched. CDR3 residues: CAWSARQGASGYTF. The CDR3 DNA is TGTGCCTGGAGTGCGAGACAGGGGGCTAGCGGCTACACCTTC.

J is TRBJ2-3 and V is TRBV6-6, with D perhaps matching TRBD2 (5 bases). Looked up from germline, CDR1 is MNHNY and CDR2 is SVGAGI (reference sequence). The CDR3 is made up of 14 amino acids. The V gene lost 7 bases and the J gene lost 3 bases, with 14 bases spanning the gap. For the CDR3, the DNA is TGTGCCAGCACAGAAGCGGTGCCTACAGATACGCAGTATTTT. Protein product: CASTEAVPTDTQYF.

V is TRBV7-9 and J is TRBJ2-6, with a possible D match to TRBD1 (6 bases). The V end was cut by 5 bases, the J end by 4 bases, with 15 bases between. Germline V gives CDR1 SEHNR, CDR2 FQNEAQ (reference sequence). This CDR3 has 16 amino acids. The chain's CDR3 is CASSPPQGRGANVLTF. The CDR3, as DNA: TGTGCCAGCAGCCCGCCCCAGGGGCGCGGGGCCAACGTCCTGACTTTC.

CDR3 nucleotide sequence: TGTGCCAGCAACGGGGGGGCTACAACTGAAGCTTTCTTT. It is translated as CASNGGATTEAFF. The rearrangement joins TRBV6-5 to TRBJ1-1; a weak D match, TRBD1 (6 bases). The CDR3 length is 13 residues. Per germline, CDR1 MNHEY and CDR2 SVGAGI. V was trimmed by 7 bases and J by 5 bases, leaving 14 bases between them.

This clone appeared a few times. The CDR3 DNA sequence: TGTGCCAGCAGTAGGGGGCTAGCCAAAAACATTCAGTACTTC. This translates into CASSRGLAKNIQYF. The chain is built from TRBV6-5 and TRBJ2-4, with 7 bases lining up with TRBD1. This CDR3 is 14 amino acids long. V lost 5 bases and J lost 0; bases outside the gene matches: 1. Germline V CDR1 and CDR2: MNHEY, SVGAGI.

J is TRBJ1-2 and V is TRBV25-1, with 9 bases matching TRBD1. The CDR3 consists of 15 residues. The germline V gene encodes CDR1 MGHDK and CDR2 SYGVNS. The J segment lost 6 bases and the V segment lost 4 bases, leaving 9 bases of the junction unmatched. The CDR3 sequence: CASSGTYRGRNGYTF. CDR3 sequence (DNA): TGTGCCAGCAGTGGGACCTACAGGGGGCGAAATGGCTACACCTTC.

The V call is TRBV7-2, the J call TRBJ1-2; D perhaps matches TRBD1 (5 bases). The CDR3 covers 14 residues. Germline values: CDR1 SGHTA, CDR2 FQGNSA. V was trimmed by 6 bases and J by 2 bases, leaving 13 bases between them. CDR3 residues: CASSRPDRNYGYTF. DNA of the CDR3: TGTGCCAGCAGTCGCCCCGACAGAAACTATGGCTACACCTTC.

Notes on this clone: A junction boundary mismatches the germline segment, possibly from a read error. This rearrangement joins TRBV7-7 to TRBJ2-5; possible D gene TRBD2, 6 bases. The DNA end favors TRBJ2-7, so the J call may be wrong. Germline values: CDR1 SSHAT, CDR2 FNYEAQ (reference sequence). This CDR3 has 18 residues. The CDR3 protein is CASSLPASEGWESYEQYF. The CDR3 DNA sequence: TGTGCTAGCAGCTTACCCGCCTCGGAGGGGTGGGAATCCTACGAGCAGTACTTC.

The chain joins TRBV5-6 to TRBJ2-5, with D possibly matching TRBD1 (5 bases). V lost 4 bases to trimming and J lost 5 bases, with 9 bases between them. This CDR3 spans 12 amino acids. The germline V gene has CDR1 SGHDT and CDR2 YYEEEE. CDR3 in amino acids: CASSIRAETQYF. The DNA for the CDR3 is TGTGCCAGCAGCATCAGGGCGGAGACCCAGTACTTC.

This clone has a single count. The rearrangement joins TRBV4-1 to TRBJ2-2; 8 bases align to TRBD1. Germline CDR1 reads MGHRA; CDR2 reads YSYEKL. There are 17 residues in the CDR3. The V gene end was trimmed by 0 bases and the J gene end by 0 bases; junction bases not matched to a gene: 3. The DNA of the CDR3 is TGCGCCAGCAGCCAAGAGGGGGGACAGGCGAACACCGGGGAGCTGTTTTTT. Translating gives CASSQEGGQANTGELFF.

This sequence joins TRBV4-1 and TRBJ2-3; 11 positions match TRBD2. V was pared by 4 bases and J by 5 bases, with 5 bases of the junction left unmatched. Looked up from germline, CDR1 is MGHRA and CDR2 is YSYEKL. The CDR3 has 15 residues. CDR3 bases: TGCGCCAGCAGCCCGACCGGGACTAGCGGAGATACGCAGTATTTT. This codes for CASSPTGTSGDTQYF.